Below are 12 T cell receptor beta chains sequenced from a single sample in a study of blood T cells in healthy people across ages (dated by TCRdb to the mid-2010s). Libraries came from 5' RACE. The second PCR ran for roughly 7 to 12 cycles and used a J-beta primer mix along with a sample-barcoded 5' primer. In-frame beta chains were kept once TCRdb had trimmed the public reads at Q25 with fastp and called clones with MiXCR. For every CDR3 protein sequence, its rows merge into one entry that carries the most common genes and DNA. The sample table holds approximately 1,700,000 distinct CDR3 sequences, of which roughly two fifths were seen once. The ten top clones hold about 23% of the sample. The sequenced sample consisted of blood. These receptor sequences come from a human donor in good health.

This rearrangement joins TRBV14 to TRBJ2-1, with a possible D match to TRBD2 (5 bases). The V end was cut by 1 base, the J end by 4 bases, with 14 bases between. The CDR3 runs 16 residues. CDR1 is SGHDN, CDR2 FVKESK, per germline. The CDR3 sequence is CASSQGPGLGYNEQFF. The DNA for the CDR3 is TGTGCCAGCAGCCAAGGACCGGGGTTAGGGTACAATGAGCAGTTCTTC.

For this clonotype: Relative to the germline gene, one junction end is altered; a read error may explain this. The genes are TRBV27 and TRBJ2-3, with TRBD2 identical over 9 bases. The CDR3 spans 18 residues. Germline CDR1 is MNHEY and CDR2 is SMNVEV (reference sequence). The CDR3 reads CASSFASGARSVTDTQYF. The CDR3 coding sequence is TGTGCTAGCAGTTTTGCTAGCGGGGCCAGATCCGTCACAGATACGCAGTATTTT.

The CDR3 loop reads CASSLAGGRGDSPLHF. The CDR3 nucleotides are TGTGCCAGCAGCTTAGCAGGGGGACGAGGGGACTCACCCCTCCACTTT. The chain combines TRBV7-2 with TRBJ1-6; weak D call: TRBD1 (6 bases). CDR1 is SGHTA and CDR2 is FQGNSA in the germline V gene. There are 16 residues in the CDR3. The V gene lost 0 bases and the J gene lost 10 bases, with 16 bases spanning the gap. The full variable domain, in which reference TRBV7-2 and TRBJ1-6 provide the parts outside the CDR3, is GAGVSQSPSNKVTEKGKDVELRCDPISGHTALYWYRQSLGQGLEFLIYFQGNSAPDKSGLPSDRFSAERTGGSVSTLTIQRTQQEDSAVYLCASSLAGGRGDSPLHFGNGTRLTVT.

The chain links TRBV4-3 to TRBJ1-1; 9 bases map to TRBD1. Germline V gives CDR1 LGHNA, CDR2 YSLEER. This CDR3 contains 14 residues. The V and J ends lost 0 bases and 11 bases, in that order; junction bases with no gene match: 7. CDR3 DNA sequence: TGCGCCAGCAGCCAAGAGGGACAGGGAATTGTCGCTTTCTTT. It translates to CASSQEGQGIVAFF.

V gene TRBV6-6 combines with J gene TRBJ2-5; D unresolved. Per germline, CDR1 MNHNY and CDR2 SVGAGI (reference sequence). The CDR3 has 12 residues. Trimming shortened V by 2 bases and J by 5 bases, and 6 bases separated the two germline ends. CDR3 loop: CASSYLSETQYF. The CDR3 DNA reads as TGTGCCAGCAGTTACCTCTCCGAGACCCAGTACTTC.

On this clonotype: The junction departs from germline at one end; a sequencing error may be responsible. This CDR3 is CARSRWLQETQYF. CDR3 in DNA: TGTGCCCGGAGCCGGTGGCTTCAAGAGACCCAGTACTTC. The rearrangement links TRBV30 to TRBJ2-5; D is uncertain. Germline V CDR1 and CDR2: GTSNPN, SVGIG (reference sequence). The CDR3 has 13 amino acids.

This clonotype was detected only a few times. The rearrangement links TRBV4-3 to TRBJ1-6; TRBD1 is a possible D gene (5 bases). Germline CDR1 LGHNA, CDR2 YSLEER. The CDR3 runs 17 residues. Between the trimmed V and J ends, which lost 0 bases and 0 bases, there was a span of 9 bases. CDR3 region: CASSQDYRSSYNSPLHF. The CDR3 nucleotides are TGCGCCAGCAGCCAAGATTACAGGAGCTCCTATAATTCACCCCTCCACTTT.

V gene TRBV6-2 or TRBV6-3 combines with J gene TRBJ1-2; D gene uncertain. The CDR3 is 14 residues long. Germline values: CDR1 MNHEY, CDR2 SVGEGT. Between the trimmed V and J ends, which lost 4 bases and 4 bases, there was a span of 13 bases. CDR3 bases: TGTGCCAGCAGTTCCTCGCCGGTCTTCTATGGCTACACCTTC. It specifies CASSSSPVFYGYTF.

This chain uses TRBV24-1 with TRBJ2-3, with D uncertain. V lost 3 bases to trimming and J lost 5 bases, with 5 bases between them. This CDR3 spans 12 amino acids. Germline assignment: CDR1 KGHDR and CDR2 SFDVKD. Written as DNA, the CDR3 is TGTGCCACCAGTGATCCGGTAGATACGCAGTATTTT. Its protein product is CATSDPVDTQYF.

The chain is built from TRBV24-1 and TRBJ2-1; 12 nucleotides match TRBD2. This CDR3 spans 16 amino acids. The V gene's germline CDR1 is KGHDR and CDR2 SFDVKD. Trimming cost V 3 bases and J 2 bases; bases outside gene matches: 1. The CDR3 here is CATSDPSGGAYNEQFF. The DNA of the CDR3 is TGTGCCACCAGTGATCCTAGCGGGGGGGCCTACAATGAGCAGTTCTTC.

Only a few counts were recorded for this clonotype. V usage is TRBV2 and J usage is TRBJ2-5; no clear D. The V gene's germline CDR1 is SNHLY and CDR2 FYNNEI. The length of the CDR3 is 11 residues. Trimming stripped 7 bases from V and 4 bases from J, with 7 bases between. CDR3 amino acids: CASNWGETQYF. CDR3 bases: TGTGCCAGCAACTGGGGAGAGACCCAGTACTTC.

V is TRBV6-2 or TRBV6-3 and J is TRBJ2-1; 8 nucleotides line up with TRBD2. After removal of 5 bases from V and 2 bases from J, the junction contained 5 bases not matched to a gene. Per the germline V gene, CDR1 is MNHEY and CDR2 is SVGEGT. The CDR3 has 15 amino acids. The CDR3 DNA sequence: TGTGCCAGCAGTATCTGGCGGGGGGCCTACAATGAGCAGTTCTTC. Its translation is CASSIWRGAYNEQFF.